This T cell receptor (beta chain) comes out of a study of T cells in Graves' hyperthyroidism and ophthalmopathy. Background on the study: Peripheral blood collection took place at initial diagnosis, before any treatment.

Used for diagnoses were clinical symptoms, serum thyroxine and TRAb, thyroid ultrasound and orbital computed tomography. Fresh peripheral blood, 9.5 to 10 ml of it, supplied the PBMCs. Amplification targeted TCR beta CDR3 regions from RNA transcripts. Primed by the HTBI set, a first-round RT-PCR was run on the TCR CDR3. TCRdb itself ran the multiplex PCR reads through MiXCR, one entry per CDR3 protein. The sample lists about 770,000 distinct CDR3 sequences; roughly a sixth were seen once. CDR3 size: 14 residues. J gave up 8 bases and V 3 bases, and 8 bases lay outside the gene matches. Germline lookup yields CDR1 SQVTM and CDR2 ANQGSEA.

This chain links TRBV29-1 with TRBJ2-1, with 9 bases that match TRBD2. This clonotype was obtained from a woman aged 50 to 65 with Graves' hyperthyroidism that later progressed to Graves' ophthalmopathy. The sequenced sample was blood. CDR3 DNA sequence: TGCAGCGTTGAGGCTAGCGGGATAAGCTATGAGCAGTTCTTC. Protein: CSVEASGISYEQFF.